This TCR beta chain derives from a study of cytomegalovirus exposure and HLA in healthy donors. Study context: Roughly 80 million unique TCRs from HLA-typed donors were held in an early data release. Study-wide results and limits: The authors reported that TCR beta sequences could predict HLA-A and HLA-B alleles. These predictions were accurate for most subjects in the first cohort.

The study ran its PCR with 60 Vbeta and 13 Jbeta primers. The assay was immunoSEQ multiplex PCR, and TCRdb's table has in-frame clones only and misses some. The table has 150,000 to 200,000 clones, just under 80% seen once. As regards this clone: What it binds is not known.

The sample comprised PBMCs. The receptor comes from a man younger than 30 in good health and CMV-seropositive.

DNA of the CDR3: TGTGCCAGTAGTGCCGACAGGGGGGCCCTTGAAAAACTGTTTTTT. This sequence encodes CASSADRGALEKLFF. The genes are TRBV19 and TRBJ1-4; TRBD1 matches at 9 bases. Germline-derived CDR1 and CDR2 are LNHDA and SQIVND (reference sequence). The junction had 8 bases not matched to a gene; V was cut back by 5 bases and J by 7 bases. CDR3 length: 15 amino acids.